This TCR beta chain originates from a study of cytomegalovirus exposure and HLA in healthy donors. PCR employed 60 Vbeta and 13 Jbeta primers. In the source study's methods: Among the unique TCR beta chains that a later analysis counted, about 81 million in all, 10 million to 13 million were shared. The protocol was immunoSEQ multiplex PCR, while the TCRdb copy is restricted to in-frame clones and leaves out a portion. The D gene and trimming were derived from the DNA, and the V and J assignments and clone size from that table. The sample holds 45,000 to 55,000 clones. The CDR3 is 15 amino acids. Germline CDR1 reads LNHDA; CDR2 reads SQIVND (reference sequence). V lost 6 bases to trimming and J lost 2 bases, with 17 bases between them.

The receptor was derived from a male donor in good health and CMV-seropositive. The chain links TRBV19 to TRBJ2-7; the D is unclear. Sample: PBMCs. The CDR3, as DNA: TGTGCCAGTAGATCTACTTCCAGGTCCCCCTACGAGCAGTACTTC. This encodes CASRSTSRSPYEQYF. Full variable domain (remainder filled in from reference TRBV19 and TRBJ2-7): DGGITQSPKYLFRKEGQNVTLSCEQNLNHDAMYWYRQDPGQGLRLIYYSQIVNDFQKGDIAEGYSVSREKKESFPLTVTSAQKNPTAFYLCASRSTSRSPYEQYFGPGTRLTVT.